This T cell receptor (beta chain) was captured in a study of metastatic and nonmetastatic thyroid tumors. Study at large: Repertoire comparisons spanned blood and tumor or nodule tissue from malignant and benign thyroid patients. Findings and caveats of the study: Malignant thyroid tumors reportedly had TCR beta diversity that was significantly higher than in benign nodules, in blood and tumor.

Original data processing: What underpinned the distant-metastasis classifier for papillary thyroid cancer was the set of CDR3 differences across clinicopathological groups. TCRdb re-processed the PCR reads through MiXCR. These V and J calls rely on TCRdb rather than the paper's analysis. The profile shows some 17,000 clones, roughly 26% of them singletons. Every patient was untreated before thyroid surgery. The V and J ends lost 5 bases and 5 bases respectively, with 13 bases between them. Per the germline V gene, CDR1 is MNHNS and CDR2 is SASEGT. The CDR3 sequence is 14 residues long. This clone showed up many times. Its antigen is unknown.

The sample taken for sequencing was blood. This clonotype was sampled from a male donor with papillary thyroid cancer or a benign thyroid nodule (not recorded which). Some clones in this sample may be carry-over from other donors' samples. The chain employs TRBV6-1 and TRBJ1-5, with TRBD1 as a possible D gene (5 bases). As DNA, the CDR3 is TGTGCCAGCAGTAGGACCCAGGGAGATCAGCCCCAGCATTTT. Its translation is CASSRTQGDQPQHF.